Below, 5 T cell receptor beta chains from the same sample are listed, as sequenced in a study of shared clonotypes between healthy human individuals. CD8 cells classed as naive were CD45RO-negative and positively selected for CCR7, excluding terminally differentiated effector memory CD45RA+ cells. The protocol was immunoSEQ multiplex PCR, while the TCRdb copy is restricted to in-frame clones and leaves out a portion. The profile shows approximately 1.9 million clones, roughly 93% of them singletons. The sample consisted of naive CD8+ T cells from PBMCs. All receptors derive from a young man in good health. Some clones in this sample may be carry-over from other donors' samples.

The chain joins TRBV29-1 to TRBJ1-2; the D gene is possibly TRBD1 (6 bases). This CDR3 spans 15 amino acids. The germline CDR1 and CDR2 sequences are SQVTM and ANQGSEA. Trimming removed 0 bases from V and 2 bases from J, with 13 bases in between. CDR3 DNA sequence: TGCAGCGTTGAAGATTGGCAGGGGCCGAACTATGGCTACACCTTC. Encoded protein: CSVEDWQGPNYGYTF. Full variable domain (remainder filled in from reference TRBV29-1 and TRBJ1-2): SAVISQKPSRDICQRGTSLTIQCQVDSQVTMMFWYRQQPGQSLTLIATANQGSEATYESGFVIDKFPISRPNLTFSTLTVSNMSPEDSSIYLCSVEDWQGPNYGYTFGSGTRLTVV.

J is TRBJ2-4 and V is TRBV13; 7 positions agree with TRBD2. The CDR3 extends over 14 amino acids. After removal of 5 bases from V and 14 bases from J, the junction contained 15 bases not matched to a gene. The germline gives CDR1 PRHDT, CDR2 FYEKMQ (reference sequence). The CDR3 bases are TGTGCCAGCAGCGGGGAGGGAATCCGAGCCGGGAAGTACTTC. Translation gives CASSGEGIRAGKYF.

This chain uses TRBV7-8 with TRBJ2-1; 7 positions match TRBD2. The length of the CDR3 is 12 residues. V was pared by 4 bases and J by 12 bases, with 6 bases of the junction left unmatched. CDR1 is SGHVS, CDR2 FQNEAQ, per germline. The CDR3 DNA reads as TGTGCCAGCAGCTCCGAGGGACTACGGCAGTTCTTC. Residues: CASSSEGLRQFF.

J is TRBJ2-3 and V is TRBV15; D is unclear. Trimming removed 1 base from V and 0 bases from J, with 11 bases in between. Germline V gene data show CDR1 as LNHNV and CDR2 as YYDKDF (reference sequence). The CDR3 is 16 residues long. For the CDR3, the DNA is TGTGCCACCAGCAGAGGACAAGCTTTTAGCACAGATACGCAGTATTTT. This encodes CATSRGQAFSTDTQYF.

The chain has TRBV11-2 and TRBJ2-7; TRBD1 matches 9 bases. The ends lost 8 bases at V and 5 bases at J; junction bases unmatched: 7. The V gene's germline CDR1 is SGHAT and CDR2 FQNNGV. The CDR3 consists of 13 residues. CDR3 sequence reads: CASEGQGSDEQYF. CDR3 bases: TGTGCCAGCGAAGGACAGGGGTCCGACGAGCAGTACTTC.